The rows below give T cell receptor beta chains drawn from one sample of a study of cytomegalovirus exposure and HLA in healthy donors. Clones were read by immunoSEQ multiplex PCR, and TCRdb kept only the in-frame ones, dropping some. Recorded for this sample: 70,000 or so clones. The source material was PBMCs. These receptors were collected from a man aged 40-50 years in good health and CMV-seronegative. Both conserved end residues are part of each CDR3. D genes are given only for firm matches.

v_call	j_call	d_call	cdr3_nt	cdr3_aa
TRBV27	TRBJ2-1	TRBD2	TGTGCCAGCAGTCGTAATAGGGAGGGCTATGAGCAGTTCTTC	CASSRNREGYEQFF
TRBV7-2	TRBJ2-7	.	TGTGCCAGCAGCTTACTCCAGGGTTCCAACGAGCAGTACTTC	CASSLLQGSNEQYF
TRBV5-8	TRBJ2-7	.	TGTGCCAGCAGCTTGTTGGGGTTAGAGGGCGAGCAGTACTTC	CASSLLGLEGEQYF
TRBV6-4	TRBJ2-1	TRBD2	TGTGCCAGCAGTGACGTAGGGACTAGCGGGAGTGATGAGCAGTTCTTC	CASSDVGTSGSDEQFF
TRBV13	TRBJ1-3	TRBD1	TGTGCCAGCAGCTCAGAGGGGGACAGCTCTGGAAACACCATATATTTT	CASSSEGDSSGNTIYF
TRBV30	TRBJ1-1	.	TGTGCCTCAACTTCGGCTCAGGACAGTTACACTGAAGCTTTCTTT	CASTSAQDSYTEAFF
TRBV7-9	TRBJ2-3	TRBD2	TGTGCCAGCAGCTTAGGACTAGCGGGAAGCACAGATACGCAGTATTTT	CASSLGLAGSTDTQYF
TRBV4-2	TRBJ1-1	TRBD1	TGTGCCAGCAGCCAAGTTCTGGGGACAGGGGAGAACACTGAAGCTTTCTTT	CASSQVLGTGENTEAFF
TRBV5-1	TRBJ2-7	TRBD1	TGCGCCAGCAGCTTAGGACAGGGGAACGAGCAGTACTTC	CASSLGQGNEQYF
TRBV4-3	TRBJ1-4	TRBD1	TGCGCCAGCAGCCAGGCTGACAGGGAGGTGAGAAAACTGTTTTTT	CASSQADREVRKLFF
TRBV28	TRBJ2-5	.	TGTGCCAGCAGCCTCCACCCGGAGGGACAAGAGACCCAGTACTTC	CASSLHPEGQETQYF
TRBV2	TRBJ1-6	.	TGTGCCAGCAGTGAGAGGGTTTCCTATAATTCACCCCTCCACTTT	CASSERVSYNSPLHF
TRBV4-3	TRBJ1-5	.	TGCGCCAGCAGCCAAGATCGTGGGGACTTAGGCAATCAGCCCCAGCATTTT	CASSQDRGDLGNQPQHF
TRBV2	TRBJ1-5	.	TGTGCCAGCAGTTGGGATTTAGGGGGCAATCAGCCCCAGCATTTT	CASSWDLGGNQPQHF
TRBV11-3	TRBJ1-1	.	TGTGCCAGCAGCAGGGCGGGGGACACTGAAGCTTTCTTT	CASSRAGDTEAFF
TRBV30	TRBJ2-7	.	TGTGCCTGGAGTGCCCGCGGGAACGAGCAGTACTTC	CAWSARGNEQYF
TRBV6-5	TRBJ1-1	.	TGTGCCAGCAGTTCGCGGACAGCTGAAGCTTTCTTT	CASSSRTAEAFF
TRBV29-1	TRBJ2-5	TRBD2	TGCAGCGTAGGATTCATACCCCGGGAGGACCCTCAAGAGACCCAGTACTTC	CSVGFIPREDPQETQYF
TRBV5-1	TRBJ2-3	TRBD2	TGCGCCAGCAGCCCGGGAGGCGGGGCAGATACGCAGTATTTT	CASSPGGGADTQYF
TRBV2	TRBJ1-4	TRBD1	TGTGCCAGCAGTGCAGGGGGCAGTGAAAAACTGTTTTTT	CASSAGGSEKLFF
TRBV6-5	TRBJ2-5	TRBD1	TGTGCCAGCAAAGACAGGGTTACAGAGACCCAGTACTTC	CASKDRVTETQYF
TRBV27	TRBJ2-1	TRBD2	TGTGCCAGCAGTGTACTAGCGGTAAGCTCCTACAATGAGCAGTTCTTC	CASSVLAVSSYNEQFF
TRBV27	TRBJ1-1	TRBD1	TGTGCCAGCAGTCTATGGGGGTTTACAGGGGCCGCCGTGGACACTGAAGCTTTCTTT	CASSLWGFTGAAVDTEAFF
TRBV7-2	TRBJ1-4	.	TGTGCCAGCAGCATACAGAGTAATGAAAAACTGTTTTTT	CASSIQSNEKLFF
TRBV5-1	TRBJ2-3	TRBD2	TGCGCCAGCAGCTTGGATCCTAGCGGGAGTGGAGGTACAGATACGCAGTATTTT	CASSLDPSGSGGTDTQYF
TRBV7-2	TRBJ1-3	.	TGTGCCAGCAGCACAAGCGTTGGAAACACCATATATTTT	CASSTSVGNTIYF
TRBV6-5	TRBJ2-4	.	TGTGCCAGCAGTTACCAGGACAGACTAGCCAAAAACATTCAGTACTTC	CASSYQDRLAKNIQYF
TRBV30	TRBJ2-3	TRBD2	TGTGCCTGGAGTACCCGGCGGGGGGTGGGCACAGATACGCAGTATTTT	CAWSTRRGVGTDTQYF
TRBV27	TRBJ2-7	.	TGTGCCAGCAGAGGAACAGGGTACGAGCAGTACTTC	CASRGTGYEQYF
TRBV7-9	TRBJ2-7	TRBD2	TGTGCCAGCAGCCGAGGGTCTTGGACTAGCGGGGGGGTATCCTACGAGCAGTACTTC	CASSRGSWTSGGVSYEQYF
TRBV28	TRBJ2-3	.	TGTGCCAGCAGTCCCCAACAGGGCGACACAGATACGCAGTATTTT	CASSPQQGDTDTQYF
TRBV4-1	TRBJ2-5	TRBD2	TGCGCCAGCAGCCCCACTGGGCGGGGGGGCCGGGAGACCCAGTACTTC	CASSPTGRGGRETQYF
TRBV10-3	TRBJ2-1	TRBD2	TGTGCCACCGGGACTAGCGGGTACAATGAGCAGTTCTTC	CATGTSGYNEQFF
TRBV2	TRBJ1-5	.	TGTGCCAGCAGTCCTGACAGCAGTCAGCCCCAGCATTTT	CASSPDSSQPQHF
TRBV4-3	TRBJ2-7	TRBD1	TGCGCCAGCAGCCAAGTTAAGGGACAGGGGATTTACGAGCAGTACTTC	CASSQVKGQGIYEQYF
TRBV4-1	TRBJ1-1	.	TGCGCCAGCAGCCATACAGGAGTTAACACTGAAGCTTTCTTT	CASSHTGVNTEAFF
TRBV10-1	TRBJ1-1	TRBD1	TGCGCCAGCAGTGCAAGACAGGGGAGTACGGCTTTCTTT	CASSARQGSTAFF
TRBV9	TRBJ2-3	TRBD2	TGTGCCAGCAGCGTAAGGACTAGCAGCACAGATACGCAGTATTTT	CASSVRTSSTDTQYF
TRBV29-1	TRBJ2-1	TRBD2	TGCAGCGTTGAGAAAGGGACTAGCTACAATGAGCAGTTCTTC	CSVEKGTSYNEQFF
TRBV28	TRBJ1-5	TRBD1	TGTGCCAGCACATCAGGGGGGAGAGGAAATCAGCCCCAGCATTTT	CASTSGGRGNQPQHF
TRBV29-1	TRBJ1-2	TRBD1	TGCAGCGTTAGGGACAGAGCAAACTATGGCTACACCTTC	CSVRDRANYGYTF
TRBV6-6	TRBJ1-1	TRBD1	TGTGCCAGCAGTGAGCGACAGGGGGATGAAGCTTTCTTT	CASSERQGDEAFF
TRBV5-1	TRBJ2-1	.	TGCGCCAGCAGCCTATTTTCCAATGAGCAGTTCTTC	CASSLFSNEQFF
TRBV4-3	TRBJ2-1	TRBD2	TGCGCCAGCAGCCAGGCGCGACTAGCCTCTAATGAGCAGTTCTTC	CASSQARLASNEQFF
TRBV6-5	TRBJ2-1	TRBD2	TGTGCCAGCAGTTTGGTAGCGGGAGGAGATGAGCAGTTCTTC	CASSLVAGGDEQFF
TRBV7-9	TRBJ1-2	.	TGTGCCAGCAGCCAAACAGGGTATGGCTACACCTTC	CASSQTGYGYTF
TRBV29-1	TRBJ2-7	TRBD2	TGCAGCGCCTCTAGCGGGGGGGCCGATCAGTACTTC	CSASSGGADQYF
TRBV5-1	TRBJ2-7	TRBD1	TGCGCCAGTAGGGGACAGGGGATTTCCTACGAGCAGTACTTC	CASRGQGISYEQYF
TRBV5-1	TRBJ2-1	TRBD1	TGCGCCAGCAGCTTTCTTGGGACAGGGTCCAATGAGCAGTTCTTC	CASSFLGTGSNEQFF
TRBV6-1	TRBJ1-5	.	TGTGCCAGCAGTGAAGGTGTATTTACCCAGCATTTT	CASSEGVFTQHF
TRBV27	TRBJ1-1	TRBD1	TGTGCCAGCAGTGACCGGGACAGGGGCACTGAAGCTTTCTTT	CASSDRDRGTEAFF
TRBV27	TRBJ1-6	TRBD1	TGTGCCAGCAGCATCAGCGACAGGGGTGCACCCCTCCACTTT	CASSISDRGAPLHF
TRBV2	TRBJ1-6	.	TGTGCCAGCAGTCAGGACATACAGGGATATAATTCACCCCTCCACTTT	CASSQDIQGYNSPLHF
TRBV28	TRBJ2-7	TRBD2	TGTGCCAGCAGTTTACCCTATTCATATTTGGCGGGAGACTACGAGCAGTACTTC	CASSLPYSYLAGDYEQYF
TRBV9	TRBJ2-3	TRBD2	TGTGCCAGCAGCGATAGCGGGAGGGCCCCAGATACGCAGTATTTT	CASSDSGRAPDTQYF
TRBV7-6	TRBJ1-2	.	TGTGCCAGCAGCTTAGGACTGAACTATGGCTACACCTTC	CASSLGLNYGYTF
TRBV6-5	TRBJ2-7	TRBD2	TGTGCCAGCACCAAAAGGGCGGGAGACTACTACGAGCAGTACTTC	CASTKRAGDYYEQYF
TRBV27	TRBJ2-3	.	TGTGCCAGCAGCCTACTCCGGGCAGATACGCAGTATTTT	CASSLLRADTQYF
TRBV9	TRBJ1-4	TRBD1	TGTGCCAGCAGCGTAGCCCCGACAGGGGGCGGTGAAAAACTGTTTTTT	CASSVAPTGGGEKLFF